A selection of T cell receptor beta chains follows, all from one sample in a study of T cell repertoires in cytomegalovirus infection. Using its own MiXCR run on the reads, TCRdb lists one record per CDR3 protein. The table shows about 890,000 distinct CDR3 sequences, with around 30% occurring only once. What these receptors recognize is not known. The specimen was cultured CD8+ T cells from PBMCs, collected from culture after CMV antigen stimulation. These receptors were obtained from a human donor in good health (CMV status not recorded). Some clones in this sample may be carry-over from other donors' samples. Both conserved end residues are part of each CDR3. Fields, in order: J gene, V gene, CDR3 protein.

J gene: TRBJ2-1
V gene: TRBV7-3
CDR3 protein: CASSEDRGPYNEQFF

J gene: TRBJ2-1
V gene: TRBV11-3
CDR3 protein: CASSLMGLARDEQFF

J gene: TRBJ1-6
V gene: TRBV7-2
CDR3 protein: CASSSLQAVRPLHF

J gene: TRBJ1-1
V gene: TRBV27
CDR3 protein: CASSLSHGTEAFF

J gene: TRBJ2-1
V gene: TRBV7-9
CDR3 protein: CASLLQEGSYNEQFF

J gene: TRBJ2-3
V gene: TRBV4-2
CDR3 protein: CASSQDREGRITDTQYF

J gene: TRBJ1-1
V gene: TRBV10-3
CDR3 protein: CAISESFYRDTEAFF

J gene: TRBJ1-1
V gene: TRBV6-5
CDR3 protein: CASSYSTLGTEAFF

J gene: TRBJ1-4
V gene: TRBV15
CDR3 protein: CATSRWGARSGTPNEKLFF

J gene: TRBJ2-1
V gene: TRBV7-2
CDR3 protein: CASSLGLGAPNEQFF

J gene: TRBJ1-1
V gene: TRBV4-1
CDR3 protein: CASSLNTGGNTEAFF

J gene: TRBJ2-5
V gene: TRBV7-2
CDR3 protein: CASSSRLAGAETQYF

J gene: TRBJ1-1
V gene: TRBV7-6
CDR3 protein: CASSSVQDGDTEAFF

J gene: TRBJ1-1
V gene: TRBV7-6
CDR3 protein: CASSPTTWGQTNTEAFF

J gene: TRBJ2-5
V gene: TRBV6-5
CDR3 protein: CASRLTDTFQETQYF

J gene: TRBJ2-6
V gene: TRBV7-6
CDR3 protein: CASSFSRGSGANVLTF

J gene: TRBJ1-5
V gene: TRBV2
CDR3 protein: CASSQGQAFDQPQHF

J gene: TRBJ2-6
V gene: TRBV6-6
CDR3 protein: CASSYLADPSGTNVLTF

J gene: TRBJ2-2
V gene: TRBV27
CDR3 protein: CASSLWGQATGELFF

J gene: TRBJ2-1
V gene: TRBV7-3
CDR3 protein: CASSTRTGRNEQFF

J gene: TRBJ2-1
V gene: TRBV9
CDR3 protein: CASSVGRGIINEQFF

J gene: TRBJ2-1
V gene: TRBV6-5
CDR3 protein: CASSSTSERGHNEQFF

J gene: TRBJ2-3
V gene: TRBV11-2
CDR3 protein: CASSLGVSPTDTQYF

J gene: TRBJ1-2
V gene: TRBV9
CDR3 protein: CASTATGTSGYTF

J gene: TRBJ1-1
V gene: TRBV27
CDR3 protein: CASSLRTGGMGWDTEAFF

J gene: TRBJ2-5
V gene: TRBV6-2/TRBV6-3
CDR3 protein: CASSPTGGRETQYF

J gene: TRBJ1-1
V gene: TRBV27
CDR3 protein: CASRLGPTNAEAFF

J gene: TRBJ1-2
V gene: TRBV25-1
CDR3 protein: CASSELGQGNYGYTF

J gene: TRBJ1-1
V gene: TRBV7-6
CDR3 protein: CASSPRQGTEAFF

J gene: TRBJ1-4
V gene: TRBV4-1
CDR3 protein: CASSHLGATNEKLFF

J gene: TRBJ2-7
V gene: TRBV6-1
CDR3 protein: CASSRLQGTSTYEQYF

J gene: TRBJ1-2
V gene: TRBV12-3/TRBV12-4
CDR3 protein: CASTSGTNYGYTF

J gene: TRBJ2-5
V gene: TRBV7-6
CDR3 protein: CASSPGGALETQYF

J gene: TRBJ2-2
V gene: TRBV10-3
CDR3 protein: CAIRISSGGDTGELFF

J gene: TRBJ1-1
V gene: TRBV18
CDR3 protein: CASSPGQDTEAFF

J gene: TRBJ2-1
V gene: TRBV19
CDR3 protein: CASSTNGGDEQFF

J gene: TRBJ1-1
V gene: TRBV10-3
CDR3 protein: CAISDLGGGAEAFF

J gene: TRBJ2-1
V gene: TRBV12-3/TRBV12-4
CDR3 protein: CASSYPWGGDEQFF

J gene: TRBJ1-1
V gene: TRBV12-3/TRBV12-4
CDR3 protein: CASSLFAGLSQFYNTEAFF

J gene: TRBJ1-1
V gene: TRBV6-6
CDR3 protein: CASSLDRTNTEAFF

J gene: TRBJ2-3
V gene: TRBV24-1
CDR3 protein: CATSARDSASPTDTQYF

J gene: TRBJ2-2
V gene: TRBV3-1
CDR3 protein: CASSQASSGGNTGELFF

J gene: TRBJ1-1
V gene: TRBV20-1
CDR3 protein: CSARDIGTGLNTEAFF

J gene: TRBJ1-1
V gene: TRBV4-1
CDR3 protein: CASSQAAGTLNTEAFF

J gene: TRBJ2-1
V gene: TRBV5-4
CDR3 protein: CASSLVVRGPRNEQFF

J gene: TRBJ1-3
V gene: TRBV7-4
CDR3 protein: CVSATASGLSGNTIYF